This T cell receptor beta chain stems from a study of T cell clones after liver transplantation. Study details: Liver transplant recipients had immunosuppression withdrawal attempted within 2 years.

For this clone: What it binds is unknown. Additional DNA sequences in this sample encode the identical CDR3.

Study-level points and caveats: Post-transplant, graft-donor-reactive CD4 TCRbeta sequences in blood dropped significantly in most of the 8 subjects.

Repertoires were generated with immunoSEQ multiplex PCR, while TCRdb's copy carries only in-frame clones and drops some. In the table there are fewer than 20,000 clones, over 75% of which are singletons. The starting material was CD8+ T cells from blood, obtained 46 months after liver transplant. The receptor's source is a human patient who received a liver transplant. Some of the T cells may derive from the graft donor.

In nucleotides, the CDR3 is TGTGCCAGCCCCCTCAGGGACAGGGTTGAGGCTGCGCAGTTCTTC. Protein product: CASPLRDRVEAAQFF. This rearrangement joins TRBV7-9 to TRBJ2-1; 9 bases match TRBD1. This CDR3 comprises 15 residues. Per the germline V gene, CDR1 is SEHNR and CDR2 is FQNEAQ (reference sequence). V was clipped by 8 bases and J by 12 bases; unmatched bases: 17. Drawing the rest from reference TRBV7-9 and TRBJ2-1, the complete variable domain is DTGVSQNPRHKITKRGQNVTFRCDPISEHNRLYWYRQTLGQGPEFLTYFQNEAQLEKSRLLSDRFSAERPKGSFSTLEIQRTEQGDSAMYLCASPLRDRVEAAQFFGPGTRLTVL.